One sample yielded the 19 T cell receptor beta chains listed below, sequenced in a study of T cell repertoires in cytomegalovirus infection. Their antigens are not known. One entry per CDR3 protein results from TCRdb running MiXCR on the reads. The sample lists about 920,000 distinct CDR3 sequences, roughly 30% occurring once. The sequencing used cultured CD8+ T cells from PBMCs, collected from culture after CMV antigen stimulation. The receptor set was obtained from a human donor in good health (CMV status not recorded). Some clones in this sample may be carry-over from other donors' samples.

This clonotype was counted a few times. The chain links TRBV6-2 or TRBV6-3 to TRBJ2-7; D gene uncertain. Germline CDR1 MNHEY, CDR2 SVGEGT. Deletions cut 4 bases from V and 4 bases from J, with 11 bases between. The CDR3 has 13 residues. The CDR3 sequence is CASSSGPHYEQYV. The CDR3 DNA follows: TGTGCCAGCAGTTCCGGGCCCCATTACGAGCAGTACGTC.

The gene calls are TRBV7-6 and TRBJ2-3; the D is unclear. The CDR3 contains 16 residues. Germline CDR1 reads SGHVS; CDR2 reads FNYEAQ. V lost 0 bases and J 0 bases, leaving 10 bases between the germline ends. CDR3 amino acids: CASSLAWTTSTDTQYF. DNA of the CDR3: TGTGCCAGCAGCTTAGCCTGGACCACTAGCACAGATACGCAGTATTTT.

About this clonotype: Being one base from a much bigger clone, this may be a read error. V usage is TRBV7-2 and J usage is TRBJ2-7; 8 bases fit TRBD2. CDR3 length equals 14 residues. From germline, CDR1 is SGHTA and CDR2 FQGNSA. The CDR3 bases are TGTGCCAACAGCTTAGCGGGGCTTAGCTACGAGCAGTACTTC. Translation gives CANSLAGLSYEQYF.

This clonotype has a count of ten or more. The rearrangement joins TRBV7-9 to TRBJ2-2; D not resolved. This CDR3 comprises 16 residues. V was trimmed by 5 bases and J by 3 bases, leaving 16 bases between them. Germline CDR1 reads SEHNR; CDR2 reads FQNEAQ (reference sequence). The CDR3 DNA is TGTGCCAGCAGCGCTAATAAGGTTTGGGACACCGGGGAGCTGTTTTTT. Its translation: CASSANKVWDTGELFF.

The rearrangement uses TRBV12-3 or TRBV12-4 and TRBJ1-2; D is undetermined. V lost 6 bases and J 4 bases, leaving 21 bases between the germline ends. This CDR3 contains 16 residues. DNA for the CDR3: TGTGCCAGCAGATTCTCAGACCCAAGGTCGAGCTATGGCTACACCTTC. This codes for CASRFSDPRSSYGYTF.

This clonotype was picked up a small number of times. This chain uses TRBV6-5 with TRBJ2-1, with a possible D match to TRBD2 (6 bases). With 2 bases removed from V and 0 bases from J, the gap between germline ends came to 8 bases. Looked up from germline, CDR1 is MNHEY and CDR2 is SVGAGI. The CDR3 extends over 15 amino acids. The CDR3 nucleotides read TGTGCCAGCAGTTACGTCGGGGGCTCCTACAATGAGCAGTTCTTC. It translates to CASSYVGGSYNEQFF.

This clonotype occurred a few times. This chain joins TRBV6-5 and TRBJ2-1; weak D call: TRBD1 (6 bases). The length of the CDR3 is 11 residues. Germline CDR1 and CDR2: MNHEY and SVGAGI. The ends were cut back, 6 bases at V and 9 bases at J, with 9 bases in the middle. The CDR3 is CASRSGAEQFF. The CDR3 DNA reads as TGTGCCAGCAGATCAGGGGCTGAGCAGTTCTTC.

This clonotype was picked up one time. The chain carries TRBV6-2 or TRBV6-3 and TRBJ2-7; 7 bases are a match to TRBD1. This CDR3 contains 12 residues. The ends lost 10 bases at V and 2 bases at J; junction bases unmatched: 5. Germline V gene lookup returns CDR1 MNHEY and CDR2 SVGEGT. The CDR3 DNA sequence: TGTGCCATCCGGACAGGAGCCTACGAGCAGTACTTC. Its translation is CAIRTGAYEQYF.

CDR3 in DNA: TGTGCCAGCAGCCCCCCGGGATTTCCACCCCCCGAGCAGTACGTC. It translates to CASSPPGFPPPEQYV. The chain carries TRBV6-2 or TRBV6-3 and TRBJ2-7; D may be TRBD2 (5 bases). The V end lost 6 bases, the J end lost 6 bases, and 21 bases lay between the germline ends. The CDR3 is 15 residues long. Looked up from germline, CDR1 is MNHEY and CDR2 is SVGEGT.

The chain links TRBV28 to TRBJ2-1; D may be TRBD1 or TRBD2 (5 bases each). There are 11 residues in the CDR3. Germline values: CDR1 MDHEN, CDR2 SYDVKM. The V gene lost 10 bases and the J gene lost 8 bases, with 12 bases spanning the gap. The CDR3 nucleotides are TGTGCCACGGGGACGGGATATGAGCAGTTCTTC. Protein product: CATGTGYEQFF.

This clonotype has just one count. One end of the junction varies from germline; a read error may be responsible. CDR3 in amino acids: CASSQGLAGGRETRYF. For the CDR3, the DNA is TGCGCCAGCAGCCAAGGACTAGCGGGGGGGCGGGAGACCCGGTACTTC. This chain uses TRBV4-3 with TRBJ2-5; 14 bases match TRBD2. Germline V gene data show CDR1 as LGHNA and CDR2 as YSLEER. The CDR3 contains 16 residues.

The chain couples TRBV6-5 to TRBJ2-4; D may be TRBD1 (6 bases). CDR1 MNHEY and CDR2 SVGAGI come from the germline V gene. The V end was cut by 5 bases, the J end by 5 bases, with 13 bases between. This CDR3 spans 14 amino acids. CDR3 loop: CASSAGQLQNIQYF. The DNA for the CDR3 is TGTGCCAGCAGTGCCGGACAGTTGCAAAACATTCAGTACTTC.

The chain carries TRBV7-9 and TRBJ2-2; D perhaps matches TRBD2 (5 bases). The CDR3 is made up of 17 amino acids. Trimming pared 0 bases from V and 6 bases from J, leaving 17 bases between. Germline lookup yields CDR1 SEHNR and CDR2 FQNEAQ (reference sequence). This chain's CDR3 is CASSLAWGDSRAGELFF. The CDR3 coding sequence is TGTGCCAGCAGCTTAGCCTGGGGAGATTCCCGCGCCGGGGAGCTGTTTTTT.

The chain carries TRBV4-3 and TRBJ2-1; D is possibly TRBD2 (6 bases). Per germline, CDR1 LGHNA and CDR2 YSLEER. V lost 0 bases, J lost 3 bases, and 15 bases lay in between. The CDR3 has 17 amino acids. The CDR3 nucleotides are TGCGCCAGCAGCCAAGATATGTCGGAGGGCGGCTACAATGAGCAGTTCTTC. Translation: CASSQDMSEGGYNEQFF.

The V call is TRBV7-2, the J call TRBJ1-1; D call uncertain. CDR1 SGHTA and CDR2 FQGNSA come from the germline V gene. V lost 1 base and J 7 bases, leaving 10 bases between the germline ends. CDR3 length: 13 amino acids. This chain's CDR3 is CASSLGGFREAFF. The CDR3 region has the DNA TGTGCCAGCAGCTTAGGAGGGTTTCGTGAAGCTTTCTTT.

The gene calls are TRBV4-1 and TRBJ2-2; D uncertain. The ends were cut back, 3 bases at V and 6 bases at J, with 11 bases in the middle. This CDR3 is 14 amino acids long. The germline gives CDR1 MGHRA, CDR2 YSYEKL. The CDR3: CASSHVEGPGELFF. CDR3 bases: TGCGCCAGCAGCCACGTGGAAGGGCCCGGGGAGCTGTTTTTT.

This clonotype was counted only a few times. V and J are TRBV7-6 and TRBJ2-7; D may match TRBD1 or TRBD2 (5 bases each). The germline V and J ends were trimmed by 6 bases and 6 bases, with 9 bases remaining between them. Germline CDR1 and CDR2: SGHVS and FNYEAQ. The CDR3 length is 11 residues. The CDR3 spells CASRWGSEQYF. CDR3 bases: TGTGCCAGCAGGTGGGGGAGCGAGCAGTACTTC. The variable domain in full, with the rest retrieved from reference TRBV7-6 and TRBJ2-7, is GAGVSQSPRYKVTKRGQDVALRCDPISGHVSLYWYRQALGQGPEFLTYFNYEAQQDKSGLPNDRFSAERPEGSISTLTIQRTEQRDSAMYRCASRWGSEQYFGPGTRLTVT.

This clonotype showed up just a few times. This chain uses TRBV12-3 or TRBV12-4 with TRBJ1-2; D remains ambiguous. Trimming took 6 bases from V and 1 from J, leaving 18 bases between them. This CDR3 region has 16 residues. The CDR3 nucleotides are TGTGCCAGCAGCCCCGACGGCAGGAACCTTAACTATGGCTACACCTTC. This gives the protein CASSPDGRNLNYGYTF.

This clonotype was observed a handful of times. The V and J genes are TRBV12-3 or TRBV12-4 and TRBJ1-2; D gene uncertain. CDR3 length equals 14 residues. V was clipped by 3 bases and J by 7 bases, with 15 bases between them. The CDR3: CASSFPRAFGGYTF. The CDR3 bases are TGTGCCAGCAGTTTCCCCCGGGCCTTCGGTGGCTACACCTTC.